The entry that follows covers one TCR beta chain sequence. Its antigen is unidentified. These data are taken from a study of T cell responses to AZD1222 COVID-19 vaccine. Study information: Pooled together were second doses at about 4 or about 12 weeks. Findings and limits, study-wide: Sampling captured repertoires only after the peak T cell response. White British ancestry dominated among donors, who included more females, and clonal diversity was possibly underestimated.

Germline V lookup: CDR1 LGHDT, CDR2 YNNKEL (reference sequence). V was pared by 1 base and J by 8 bases, with 5 bases between. There are 11 residues in the CDR3. Assay used: immunoSEQ multiplex PCR; TCRdb lists only in-frame clones, some missing. The table lists 140,000 or so clones, about 91% of them singletons. The V call is TRBV3-1 (or the pseudogene TRBV3-2), the J call TRBJ1-2; the D is unclear. Sequencing used peripheral blood, obtained on day 0 of AZD1222 vaccination. The sequence derives from an adult in good health. In DNA form, the CDR3 reads TGTGCCAGCAGCCAAGGTTTCGGCTACACCTTC. Its translation: CASSQGFGYTF.